Each of the 4 T cell receptor beta chains below was sequenced from the same sample in a study of cytomegalovirus exposure and HLA in healthy donors. Primers for the PCR totalled 60 Vbeta and 13 Jbeta. Clones were sequenced by immunoSEQ multiplex PCR, and TCRdb holds only the in-frame ones, with some missing. The sample's table shows approximately 170,000 clones. Sequenced sample: PBMCs. The receptor set was obtained from a woman aged 18-35 years in good health and CMV-seropositive.

This chain links TRBV9 with TRBJ2-7; the D is unclear. CDR1 and CDR2 (germline): SGDLS, YYNGEE. The CDR3 runs to 13 residues. V lost 3 bases and J lost 0, with 7 bases in between. The CDR3 bases are TGTGCCAGCAGCGCCGGTTCCTCCTACGAGCAGTACTTC. It specifies CASSAGSSYEQYF.

The chain carries TRBV2 and TRBJ1-1, with D possibly matching TRBD1 (6 bases). Germline assignment: CDR1 SNHLY and CDR2 FYNNEI. The length of the CDR3 is 15 residues. V lost 6 bases, J lost 4 bases, and 18 bases lay in between. The CDR3 DNA is TGTGCCAGCAGAAAGACAGGCCAGGCGGGCACTGAAGCTTTCTTT. This gives the protein CASRKTGQAGTEAFF.

The chain employs TRBV7-2 and TRBJ2-7, with D possibly being TRBD2 (5 bases). The CDR3 runs 12 residues. V shed 2 bases and J shed 5 bases, with 7 bases lying between them. The germline gives CDR1 SGHTA, CDR2 FQGNSA. The CDR3 bases are TGTGCCAGCAGCTTATACGGGGACGAGCAGTACTTC. The encoded protein is CASSLYGDEQYF.

The genes are TRBV10-3 and TRBJ1-1, with TRBD1 identical over 8 bases. Per the germline V gene, CDR1 is ENHRY and CDR2 is SYGVKD. The ends lost 4 bases at V and 6 bases at J; junction bases unmatched: 13. The CDR3 extends over 16 amino acids. The CDR3 reads CAISGGVQGARAEAFF. CDR3 in DNA: TGTGCCATCAGTGGGGGGGTCCAGGGGGCAAGGGCTGAAGCTTTCTTT.